The 4 T cell receptor beta chains below come from one sample, sequenced in a study of blood T cell repertoires in COVID-19. TCRdb keeps only in-frame clones here, not all; method: immunoSEQ multiplex PCR. The sample includes about 250,000 clones, roughly 88% of them seen just once. The specimen was peripheral blood. Receptors were obtained from a man at least 80 years old with acute or convalescent COVID-19.

This sequence joins TRBV6-5 and TRBJ1-2, with a weak D call TRBD1 (6 bases). The CDR3 length is 15 residues. CDR1 is MNHEY and CDR2 is SVGAGI in the germline V gene. V was clipped by 6 bases and J by 2 bases, with 16 bases between them. CDR3 in DNA: TGTGCCAGCAGAGAGGACAGCAGCACAAACTATGGCTACACCTTC. The encoded protein is CASREDSSTNYGYTF.

The chain recombines TRBV10-3 with TRBJ2-3; 11 nucleotides line up with TRBD2. Germline-derived CDR1 and CDR2 are ENHRY and SYGVKD. The CDR3 loop spans 18 amino acids. V lost 6 bases, J lost 5 bases, and 16 bases stayed unmatched. CDR3 sequence reads: CAISDRGASGGQIDTQYF. The CDR3, as DNA: TGTGCCATCAGCGATCGTGGGGCTAGCGGGGGGCAGATAGATACGCAGTATTTT.

This clone was seen only a few times. Additional DNA sequences in this sample encode the identical CDR3. The CDR3 loop reads CASSSLADSYNEQFF. The CDR3 DNA reads TGTGCCAGCAGTTCTCTAGCGGACTCCTACAATGAGCAGTTCTTC. V and J are TRBV7-9 and TRBJ2-1; 7 nucleotides line up with TRBD2. Germline V CDR1 and CDR2: SEHNR, FQNEAQ (reference sequence). V was clipped by 6 bases and J by 0 bases; unmatched bases: 5. The CDR3 length is 15 residues.

V is TRBV19 and J is TRBJ1-2, with D tentatively TRBD1 (5 bases). V was pared by 3 bases and J by 4 bases, with 12 bases between. In germline, CDR1 is LNHDA, CDR2 SQIVND (reference sequence). This CDR3 is built from 14 residues. In nucleotides, the CDR3 is TGTGCCAGTAGTATGATGGGGCTTAGCTATGGCTACACCTTC. It yields the protein CASSMMGLSYGYTF.